The 29 T cell receptor beta chains below were found in one sample sequenced in a study of spatial heterogeneity in lung cancer. TCRdb processed the 5' RACE reads anew with MiXCR; each CDR3 protein has one entry. The data show approximately 50,000 distinct CDR3 sequences, about 7.4% seen once. Described time point: blood at routine non-recurrence follow-up after resection. Sequencing of whole RNA from tumor, nontumor lung or frozen PBMC involved no sorting. The sample in question was PBMCs, obtained at follow-up. These receptors all stem from a female donor with early-stage non-small cell lung cancer.

This clonotype turned up a few times. The gene calls are TRBV24-1 and TRBJ2-2, with TRBD2 identical over 7 bases. The CDR3 has 15 residues. Trimming cost V 4 bases and J 4 bases; bases outside gene matches: 5. Germline CDR1 KGHDR, CDR2 SFDVKD. As DNA, the CDR3 is TGTGCCACCAGTGACTGGGAGGGGAGCACCGGGGAGCTGTTTTTT. This translates into CATSDWEGSTGELFF.

In its sample, this clonotype was seen a few times. The V and J genes are TRBV4-3 and TRBJ1-5; a weak D match, TRBD1 (5 bases). V was clipped by 0 bases and J by 5 bases, with 17 bases between them. CDR3 length: 17 residues. The germline gives CDR1 LGHNA, CDR2 YSLEER. The CDR3 protein is CASSQEWAREGDQPQHF. The DNA of the CDR3 is TGCGCCAGCAGCCAAGAGTGGGCCAGGGAAGGGGATCAGCCCCAGCATTTT.

This clonotype has a count of ten or more. CDR3 coding DNA: TGTGCCAGCAGTTTTGGCGGGGGGGCAATTTACGAGCAGTACTTC. Protein product: CASSFGGGAIYEQYF. The gene calls are TRBV12-3 or TRBV12-4 and TRBJ2-7, with TRBD2 matching over 9 bases. The CDR3 is 15 residues long. Unmatched junction bases numbered 7, after V lost 3 bases and J lost 4 bases.

At least ten counts were recorded for this clonotype. The chain carries TRBV29-1 and TRBJ2-5; a possible D gene is TRBD1 (5 bases). V shed 4 bases and J shed 1 base, with 13 bases lying between them. The CDR3 runs 14 residues. CDR1 SQVTM and CDR2 ANQGSEA come from the germline V gene. CDR3 loop: CSVAKTDSQETQYF. CDR3 nucleotide sequence: TGCAGCGTTGCGAAGACTGACAGCCAAGAGACCCAGTACTTC.

The J gene is TRBJ1-5, the V gene TRBV5-1; D may be TRBD1 (5 bases). The CDR3 has 15 amino acids. V gave up 0 bases and J gave up 7 bases, with 14 bases separating them. Germline loops: CDR1 SGHRS, CDR2 YFSETQ. CDR3 in DNA: TGCGCCAGCAGCTTGGAGGGTGGGGCAGGGCAGCCCCAGCATTTT. This gives the protein CASSLEGGAGQPQHF.

This clonotype was counted many times. The rearrangement links TRBV9 to TRBJ1-1; D gene unclear. The germline gives CDR1 SGDLS, CDR2 YYNGEE. The CDR3 has 14 amino acids. Trimming took off 0 bases at V and 4 bases at J, with 10 bases between the two ends. CDR3 DNA: TGTGCCAGCAGCGTAGCGGGCAGGCCCACTGAAGCTTTCTTT. Its translation: CASSVAGRPTEAFF.

This clonotype was observed at least ten times. The rearrangement links TRBV5-4 to TRBJ2-2; 14 bases line up with TRBD2. The CDR3 spans 15 residues. Unmatched junction bases numbered 6, after V lost 5 bases and J lost 9 bases. Germline values: CDR1 SGHNT, CDR2 YYREEE (reference sequence). CDR3 loop: CASSSGTSGGWELFF. The CDR3 DNA follows: TGTGCCAGCAGTTCCGGGACTAGCGGGGGTTGGGAGCTGTTTTTT.

The chain employs TRBV20-1 and TRBJ2-1; 7 bases are shared with TRBD2. This CDR3 region has 13 residues. The V segment lost 5 bases and the J segment 9 bases; nucleotides outside the gene matches: 10. Germline V gene data show CDR1 as DFQATT and CDR2 as SNEGSKA (reference sequence). In nucleotides, the CDR3 is TGCAGTGCTCAGACGACTAGCTCAAGTGAGCAGTTCTTC. As protein: CSAQTTSSSEQFF.

This chain connects TRBV5-1 to TRBJ2-7; the D gene is possibly TRBD2 (6 bases). Trimming pared 0 bases from V and 2 bases from J, leaving 15 bases between. CDR1 and CDR2 (germline): SGHRS, YFSETQ. The CDR3 is made up of 16 amino acids. The CDR3 is CASSLGPPGGPYEQYF. The CDR3 region has the DNA TGCGCCAGCAGCTTGGGCCCCCCCGGGGGTCCCTACGAGCAGTACTTC.

This clonotype appeared a few times. The V call is TRBV9, the J call TRBJ2-3; 7 bases fit TRBD2. J gave up 1 base and V 4 bases, and 9 bases lay outside the gene matches. The CDR3 has 16 amino acids. The V gene's germline CDR1 is SGDLS and CDR2 YYNGEE. CDR3 region: CASSPQASGGTDTQYF. In DNA form, the CDR3 reads TGTGCCAGCAGCCCCCAGGCCAGCGGGGGCACAGATACGCAGTATTTT.

V is TRBV3-1 and J is TRBJ2-5, with a tentative D call TRBD2 (6 bases). The V gene's germline CDR1 is LGHDT and CDR2 YNNKEL (reference sequence). V was pared by 1 base and J by 2 bases, with 8 bases between. The CDR3 runs 14 residues. The DNA for the CDR3 is TGTGCCAGCAGCCAAGCGCGGGGACAAGAGACCCAGTACTTC. It is translated as CASSQARGQETQYF.

V is TRBV9 and J is TRBJ2-3, with TRBD2 matching over 8 bases. CDR3 size: 15 residues. In germline, CDR1 is SGDLS, CDR2 YYNGEE. The trim removed 3 bases at V and 2 bases at J, leaving 5 bases unmatched. The CDR3, as DNA: TGTGCCAGCAGCGGAAAAGCGGGGGACACAGATACGCAGTATTTT. This sequence encodes CASSGKAGDTDTQYF.

This clonotype was seen at least ten times. This chain's CDR3 is CASKGTVDTQYF. The CDR3 region has the DNA TGTGCCAGCAAAGGGACCGTCGATACGCAGTATTTT. The chain uses TRBV2 and TRBJ2-3, with D possibly called TRBD1 or TRBD2 (5 bases each). The CDR3 is 12 residues long. Trimming left V 7 bases short and J 6 bases short, with 11 bases between. Per germline, CDR1 SNHLY and CDR2 FYNNEI.

This clonotype was seen many times. V and J are TRBV29-1 and TRBJ2-1; 8 bases match TRBD1. Unmatched junction bases numbered 5, after V lost 4 bases and J lost 0 bases. The CDR3 is 15 residues long. Germline CDR1 is SQVTM and CDR2 is ANQGSEA. The CDR3 coding sequence is TGCAGCGTTGGTTTCACAGGGGGCTCCTACAATGAGCAGTTCTTC. Encoded protein: CSVGFTGGSYNEQFF.

The chain employs TRBV4-1 and TRBJ1-2, with 8 bases matching TRBD1. Germline trimming cut 2 bases from V and 4 bases from J; bases unmatched to any gene: 9. The CDR3 runs to 16 residues. The V gene's germline CDR1 is MGHRA and CDR2 YSYEKL. As DNA, the CDR3 is TGCGCCAGCAGCCAAACAGGGGGAGGTCCGGCCTATGGCTACACCTTC. As protein: CASSQTGGGPAYGYTF.

The chain employs TRBV20-1 and TRBJ2-3; TRBD2 matches 9 bases. Trimming removed 0 bases from V and 3 bases from J; junction bases left unmatched: 4. The CDR3 is made up of 15 amino acids. The germline V gene encodes CDR1 DFQATT and CDR2 SNEGSKA (reference sequence). In nucleotides, the CDR3 is TGCAGTGCTAGAGATTTAACTAGCGGGACAGATACGCAGTATTTT. It codes for CSARDLTSGTDTQYF.

The sample holds many counts of this clonotype. The chain is built from TRBV20-1 and TRBJ1-6; perhaps TRBD1 as D (5 bases). CDR1 and CDR2 from the germline V gene are DFQATT and SNEGSKA (reference sequence). CDR3 length equals 14 residues. Trimming removed 6 bases from V and 10 bases from J, with 19 bases in between. The CDR3 is CSAKKGQGGSPLHF. CDR3 DNA: TGCAGTGCCAAGAAGGGGCAGGGTGGCTCACCCCTCCACTTT.

This clonotype was detected many times. The rearrangement links TRBV2 to TRBJ1-2; TRBD1 might be the D (5 bases). This CDR3 contains 14 residues. V was pared by 9 bases and J by 6 bases, with 20 bases between. The germline gives CDR1 SNHLY, CDR2 FYNNEI. CDR3 loop: CASRNRLEVDGYTF. The CDR3 region has the DNA TGTGCCAGTAGAAACAGGCTAGAGGTTGATGGCTACACCTTC.

This chain links TRBV5-1 with TRBJ1-1; no clear D. The germline V gene encodes CDR1 SGHRS and CDR2 YFSETQ. Trimming left V 0 bases short and J 3 bases short, with 9 bases between. The CDR3 has 14 residues. The CDR3 sequence is CASSLDPGDTEAFF. The CDR3 DNA reads TGCGCCAGCAGCTTGGACCCTGGGGACACTGAAGCTTTCTTT. Combining the CDR3 with reference TRBV5-1 and TRBJ1-1 gives the whole variable domain KAGVTQTPRYLIKTRGQQVTLSCSPISGHRSVSWYQQTPGQGLQFLFEYFSETQRNKGNFPGRFSGRQFSNSRSEMNVSTLELGDSALYLCASSLDPGDTEAFFGQGTRLTVV.

This clonotype was seen at least ten times. This rearrangement joins TRBV6-5 to TRBJ1-2; D unclear. The V gene lost 6 bases and the J gene lost 2 bases, with 13 bases spanning the gap. CDR1 is MNHEY and CDR2 is SVGAGI in the germline V gene. The CDR3 spans 14 residues. The CDR3 region has the DNA TGTGCCAGCAGGCCCCCGGGGTTCAACTATGGCTACACCTTC. Amino acids: CASRPPGFNYGYTF.

The chain has TRBV24-1 and TRBJ2-1; D ambiguous. Looked up from germline, CDR1 is KGHDR and CDR2 is SFDVKD. CDR3 length equals 14 residues. V was pared by 5 bases and J by 7 bases, with 14 bases between. Here the CDR3 reads CATSAPGTPNEQFF. For the CDR3, the DNA is TGTGCCACCAGTGCCCCCGGTACCCCGAATGAGCAGTTCTTC.

The sample holds many counts of this clonotype. The CDR3 is CSVETATNYGYTF. CDR3 sequence (DNA): TGCAGCGTTGAGACAGCAACCAACTATGGCTACACCTTC. V usage is TRBV29-1 and J usage is TRBJ1-2; a weak D match, TRBD1 (5 bases). V lost 3 bases to trimming and J lost 2 bases, with 10 bases between them. CDR3 size: 13 residues. Per germline, CDR1 SQVTM and CDR2 ANQGSEA.

This clonotype was observed many times. V usage is TRBV3-1 and J usage is TRBJ2-7; possibly TRBD2 for D (5 bases). V was clipped by 1 base and J by 2 bases, with 9 bases between them. Germline CDR1 is LGHDT and CDR2 is YNNKEL (reference sequence). This CDR3 is 14 amino acids long. DNA of the CDR3: TGTGCCAGCAGCCAAGCAGCGGCGACCTACGAGCAGTACTTC. As protein: CASSQAAATYEQYF.

V gene TRBV7-2 combines with J gene TRBJ2-3, with 12 nucleotides matching TRBD2. Germline V gene data show CDR1 as SGHTA and CDR2 as FQGNSA. This CDR3 has 18 residues. Trimming removed 3 bases from V and 6 bases from J; junction bases left unmatched: 13. The CDR3 sequence: CASSLLWASGGAVDTQYF. The CDR3 nucleotides read TGTGCCAGCAGCTTGCTCTGGGCTAGCGGGGGGGCCGTGGATACGCAGTATTTT.

The sample holds a few counts of this clonotype. The chain employs TRBV14 and TRBJ2-3; 11 bases agree with TRBD2. CDR1 is SGHDN and CDR2 is FVKESK in the germline V gene. The CDR3 spans 16 residues. Trimming took 4 bases from V and 3 from J; bases not matched to a gene: 6. The CDR3 DNA reads TGTGCCAGCAGCCCGTTGACTAGCGGGGATACAGATACGCAGTATTTT. This codes for CASSPLTSGDTDTQYF. Full variable domain (remainder filled in from reference TRBV14 and TRBJ2-3): EAGVTQFPSHSVIEKGQTVTLRCDPISGHDNLYWYRRVMGKEIKFLLHFVKESKQDESGMPNNRFLAERTGGTYSTLKVQPAELEDSGVYFCASSPLTSGDTDTQYFGPGTRLTVL.

This clonotype appeared once. A clone one base away is much larger, so this may be a read error. The chain couples TRBV20-1 to TRBJ2-3; D remains ambiguous. The CDR3 length is 12 residues. V was shortened by 2 bases and J by 9 bases, with 12 bases between the two germline ends. In germline, CDR1 is DFQATT, CDR2 SNEGSKA (reference sequence). The CDR3 DNA reads TGCAGTGCTAGATCCCCTACCAGCACGCAGTATTTT. Amino acid sequence: CSARSPTSTQYF.

The chain recombines TRBV5-6 with TRBJ1-5; D gene ambiguous. The CDR3 covers 15 residues. The ends were cut back, 1 base at V and 3 bases at J, with 11 bases in the middle. The germline CDR1 and CDR2 sequences are SGHDT and YYEEEE. CDR3 bases: TGTGCCAGCAGCTTGTTCGGCAGGCCCAATCAGCCCCAGCATTTT. Its translation is CASSLFGRPNQPQHF.

This clonotype was seen only a few times. The rearrangement joins TRBV20-1 to TRBJ2-7, with D possibly matching TRBD1 (5 bases). The CDR3 consists of 14 residues. Looked up from germline, CDR1 is DFQATT and CDR2 is SNEGSKA (reference sequence). Trimming left V 2 bases short and J 2 bases short, with 13 bases between. CDR3: CSARSPTVPYEQYF. CDR3 in DNA: TGCAGTGCTAGATCGCCGACAGTCCCCTACGAGCAGTACTTC.

V usage is TRBV18 and J usage is TRBJ1-4; 7 bases match TRBD1. Trimming cost V 3 bases and J 5 bases; bases outside gene matches: 6. CDR1 and CDR2 from the germline V gene are KGHSH and LQKENI. The CDR3 consists of 15 residues. The DNA of the CDR3 is TGTGCCAGCTCACCGGGGACAGATAAAAATGAAAAACTGTTTTTT. Protein sequence: CASSPGTDKNEKLFF.